One T cell receptor beta chain is described in this entry. Its antigen is undetermined. Whereas donors were nominally healthy upon sampling, unrecorded immune exposures were probable. There are 16 residues in the CDR3. The germline gives CDR1 SGHTA, CDR2 FQGTGA. V dropped 5 bases and J dropped 1; count of bases not matched to a gene: 6. These data originate in a study of cytomegalovirus exposure and HLA in healthy donors. Study observations and caveats: What a later analysis reportedly showed was that an Asian-associated ancestry cluster had fewer N-insertions than the approximately 670-donor mean. HLA allele associations emerged for about 18,000 TCR beta sequences in a later analysis, at 0.05 false discovery rate. Earlier analysis looked at TCR beta V segments, and most were productive about 90% or about 30% of the time.

PCR involved 60 Vbeta and 13 Jbeta primers. This table comes from immunoSEQ multiplex PCR, and its TCRdb copy is limited to in-frame clones, with some not included. The repertoire holds 70,000 to 95,000 clones, with about 75% as singletons. Sequenced: PBMCs. The chain uses TRBV7-3 and TRBJ2-3; TRBD2 aligns across 10 bases. This clonotype originated in a man aged 25-40 years in good health and CMV-seropositive. The CDR3 region is CASSPSGGGGTDTQYF. The CDR3 DNA reads TGTGCCAGCAGCCCTAGCGGGGGAGGTGGCACAGATACGCAGTATTTT.